These 9 T cell receptor beta chains originate from one sample sequenced in a study of shared clonotypes between healthy human individuals. The repertoire was sequenced with immunoSEQ multiplex PCR; TCRdb's copy has only in-frame clones and lacks some. The data show millions of clones, roughly 91% seen once. Naive CD8 cells comprised CD45RO-negative, CCR7-positively selected cells, excluding terminally differentiated effector memory CD45RA+ cells. The sample was naive CD8+ T cells from PBMCs. The receptor set was obtained from a man between 18 and 35 years old in good health. Some clones in this sample may be carry-over from other donors' samples.

The chain uses TRBV7-9 and TRBJ2-1; tentative D call: TRBD1 (6 bases). Germline V gives CDR1 SEHNR, CDR2 FQNEAQ (reference sequence). Trimming removed 3 bases at V and 5 bases at J, with 20 bases between. This CDR3 is built from 17 residues. The CDR3 DNA reads TGTGCCAGCAGCTTCGGGGATTTCCGGGACACTAACAATGAGCAGTTCTTC. Translating gives CASSFGDFRDTNNEQFF. The complete variable domain, with remaining parts taken from reference TRBV7-9 and TRBJ2-1, reads DTGVSQNPRHKITKRGQNVTFRCDPISEHNRLYWYRQTLGQGPEFLTYFQNEAQLEKSRLLSDRFSAERPKGSFSTLEIQRTEQGDSAMYLCASSFGDFRDTNNEQFFGPGTRLTVL.

A single count supports this clone. J is TRBJ2-3 and V is TRBV9; 8 bases line up with TRBD2. CDR1 is SGDLS, CDR2 YYNGEE, per germline. The CDR3 has 13 amino acids. V was clipped by 3 bases and J by 4 bases; unmatched bases: 1. The CDR3 region is CASSEGLADTQYF. The CDR3 nucleotides read TGTGCCAGCAGCGAGGGACTAGCAGATACGCAGTATTTT.

The gene calls are TRBV15 and TRBJ2-7; the D gene is possibly TRBD1 (6 bases). The germline V and J ends were trimmed by 6 bases and 6 bases, with 15 bases remaining between them. This CDR3 is 13 amino acids long. In germline, CDR1 is LNHNV, CDR2 YYDKDF (reference sequence). The CDR3 DNA is TGTGCCACCAGGACCCTAGGGGGTGGCGAGCAGTACTTC. This codes for CATRTLGGGEQYF.

The chain joins TRBV27 to TRBJ2-7; 7 bases are a match to TRBD1. The V gene end was trimmed by 6 bases and the J gene end by 2 bases; junction bases not matched to a gene: 10. Germline CDR1 MNHEY, CDR2 SMNVEV (reference sequence). This CDR3 comprises 15 residues. The CDR3 loop is CASSQSGTVPYEQYF. The DNA of the CDR3 is TGTGCCAGCAGCCAATCCGGGACAGTGCCCTACGAGCAGTACTTC.

This sequence joins TRBV19 and TRBJ1-3, with D tentatively TRBD1 (5 bases). Trimming stripped 3 bases from V and 2 bases from J, with 8 bases between. Germline loops: CDR1 LNHDA, CDR2 SQIVND (reference sequence). This CDR3 region has 14 residues. This CDR3 reads CASSIWTPGNTIYF. In nucleotides, the CDR3 is TGTGCCAGTAGTATTTGGACACCTGGAAACACCATATATTTT.

J is TRBJ2-1 and V is TRBV28; D perhaps matches TRBD2 (6 bases). The germline V gene has CDR1 MDHEN and CDR2 SYDVKM. Trimming removed 4 bases at V and 3 bases at J, with 19 bases between. The CDR3 has 17 residues. The CDR3 DNA reads as TGTGCCAGCAGTTCCTCCCGTCTCGGGACTGGCTACAATGAGCAGTTCTTC. Translating it yields CASSSSRLGTGYNEQFF. Complete variable domain (other parts from reference TRBV28 and TRBJ2-1): DVKVTQSSRYLVKRTGEKVFLECVQDMDHENMFWYRQDPGLGLRLIYFSYDVKMKEKGDIPEGYSVSREKKERFSLILESASTNQTSMYLCASSSSRLGTGYNEQFFGPGTRLTVL.

Of note for this clone: Other DNA sequences within the sample encode an identical CDR3. The chain is built from TRBV7-2 and TRBJ1-1; 7 bases fit TRBD1. Germline CDR1 and CDR2: SGHTA and FQGNSA. The CDR3 contains 14 residues. V shed 5 bases and J 1 base; nucleotides not matched to a gene: 4. CDR3 sequence (DNA): TGTGCCAGCAGCACACGACAGGGGAACACTGAAGCTTTCTTT. It encodes CASSTRQGNTEAFF. Filled out from reference TRBV7-2 and TRBJ1-1, the complete variable domain reads GAGVSQSPSNKVTEKGKDVELRCDPISGHTALYWYRQSLGQGLEFLIYFQGNSAPDKSGLPSDRFSAERTGGSVSTLTIQRTQQEDSAVYLCASSTRQGNTEAFFGQGTRLTVV.

In its sample, this clone was seen once. The rearrangement links TRBV11-3 to TRBJ2-1; possible D gene TRBD2, 6 bases. This CDR3 comprises 15 residues. V gave up 5 bases and J gave up 8 bases, with 19 bases separating them. Per germline, CDR1 SGHNT and CDR2 YENEEA. The CDR3 DNA reads as TGTGCCAGCAGCCCAATGCGGGACGGGGTAGATGAGCAGTTCTTC. It is translated as CASSPMRDGVDEQFF. The variable domain in full, completed from reference TRBV11-3 and TRBJ2-1, reads EAGVVQSPRYKIIEKKQPVAFWCNPISGHNTLYWYLQNLGQGPELLIRYENEEAVDDSQLPKDRFSAERLKGVDSTLKIQPAELGDSAVYLCASSPMRDGVDEQFFGPGTRLTVL.

Regarding this clone: Other DNA sequences from this sample encode an identical CDR3 as well. The chain has TRBV9 and TRBJ1-1, with a tentative D call TRBD1 (5 bases). Trimming removed 3 bases at V and 2 bases at J, with 8 bases between. This CDR3 contains 13 residues. The germline V gene has CDR1 SGDLS and CDR2 YYNGEE. The CDR3 is CASSATVNTEAFF. The CDR3 DNA is TGTGCCAGCAGCGCGACAGTCAACACTGAAGCTTTCTTT.